This TCR beta chain was recovered during a study of shared clonotypes between healthy human individuals. Regarding the study as a whole: Clonotype sharing among donors likely depends on sequencing depth.

On sorted subsets, replicate PCRs used about 200 ng DNA, or around 30,000 T cell genomes. Libraries were prepared by immunoSEQ multiplex PCR; TCRdb keeps only in-frame clonotypes and omits some of them. The table shows over a million clones, with approximately 72% occurring only once. The CDR3 sequence is 12 residues long. Deletions cut 5 bases from V and 5 bases from J, with 7 bases between. Germline loops: CDR1 LNHDA, CDR2 SQIVND (reference sequence). Worth noting for this clone: Its antigen is undetermined.

The chain joins TRBV19 to TRBJ1-5; the D is unclear. This sequence originates from a man aged 18-30 years in good health. Sequencing was performed on memory CD4+ T cells sorted from blood. Sample subset: CD45RA-negative fraction. CDR3 in DNA: TGTGCCAGTAGTGCGGAATATCAGCCCCAGCATTTT. This translates into CASSAEYQPQHF.